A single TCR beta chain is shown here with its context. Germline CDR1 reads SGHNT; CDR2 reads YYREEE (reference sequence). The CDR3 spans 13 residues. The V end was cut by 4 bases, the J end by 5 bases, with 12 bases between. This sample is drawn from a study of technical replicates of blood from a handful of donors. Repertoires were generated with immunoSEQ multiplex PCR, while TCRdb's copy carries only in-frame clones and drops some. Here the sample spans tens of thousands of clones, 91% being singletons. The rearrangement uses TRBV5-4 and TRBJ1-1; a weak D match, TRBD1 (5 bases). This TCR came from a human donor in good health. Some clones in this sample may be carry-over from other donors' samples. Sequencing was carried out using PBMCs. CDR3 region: CASSVMTATEAFF. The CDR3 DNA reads TGTGCCAGCAGCGTTATGACAGCTACTGAAGCTTTCTTT.